Listed below are T cell receptor beta chains from one sample, sequenced in a study of shared clonotypes between healthy human individuals. Some clones are missing from TCRdb's copy, which holds only in-frame ones; the method was immunoSEQ multiplex PCR. This sample has more than 2,000,000 clones, with approximately 95% found just once. The sample taken for sequencing was naive CD4+ T cells from PBMCs. The receptors were gathered from a man aged 18 to 35 in good health. Some clones in this sample may be carry-over from other donors' samples. Each CDR3 is given with its conserved first and last residue. The D gene is left open where the match is weak. Some rows have no size entry. The others give once, few or many, or a class for an expanded clone.

.	TRBV5-1	TRBJ1-4	once	CASSLNRASEKLFF	TGCGCCAGCAGCTTGAACAGGGCTAGTGAAAAACTGTTTTTT
TRBD1	TRBV5-1	TRBJ1-4	.	CASSPRTGREKLFF	TGCGCCAGCAGCCCCAGGACAGGGCGTGAAAAACTGTTTTTT
.	TRBV2	TRBJ2-5	few	CASSEVSQETQYF	TGTGCCAGCAGTGAGGTCAGTCAAGAGACCCAGTACTTC
TRBD1	TRBV6-4	TRBJ1-2	.	CASSPAGTGTYGYTF	TGTGCCAGCAGTCCCGCCGGGACAGGGACCTATGGCTACACCTTC
TRBD1	TRBV5-1	TRBJ2-3	.	CASSLGQGYSADTQYF	TGCGCCAGCAGCCTGGGACAGGGGTATTCCGCCGATACGCAGTATTTT
TRBD1	TRBV6-5	TRBJ2-5	.	CASRTQGNQETQYF	TGTGCCAGCAGAACACAGGGGAATCAAGAGACCCAGTACTTC
.	TRBV7-9	TRBJ2-4	.	CASSLVGLNIQYF	TGTGCCAGCAGCTTAGTCGGACTAAACATTCAGTACTTC
.	TRBV7-2	TRBJ2-2	.	CASSQRTSTNTGELFF	TGTGCCAGCAGCCAACGGACATCCACGAACACCGGGGAGCTGTTTTTT
TRBD1	TRBV27	TRBJ1-1	.	CASSPVQGGTEAFF	TGTGCCAGCAGTCCTGTCCAGGGGGGGACTGAAGCTTTCTTT
.	TRBV4-3	TRBJ1-2	few	CASSQVTLRDYGYTF	TGCGCCAGCAGCCAAGTCACGTTGAGGGACTATGGCTACACCTTC
.	TRBV11-2	TRBJ2-3	.	CASSLGVQGTDTQYF	TGTGCCAGCAGCTTAGGGGTGCAGGGGACAGATACGCAGTATTTT